This record looks at one TCR beta chain sequence and its context. Its antigen remains unknown. Possible read error: a much larger clone is one base away. The data were taken from a study of identical twins. Study outcomes and limitations: For monozygotic twins, models underestimated out-of-frame TCR alpha sharing.

Germline V CDR1 and CDR2: SSHAT, FNYEAQ (reference sequence). V was cut by 1 base and J by 0 bases, with 3 bases left in between. The CDR3 sequence is 14 residues long. TCRdb re-called the 5' RACE reads with MiXCR, one entry per CDR3 protein. Here the sample spans around 280,000 distinct CDR3 sequences, roughly 8.6% being singletons. This sample also appeared in a second study, on yellow fever vaccine responses in identical twins. That investigation notes: Reportedly, the T cell response mounted by twins to vaccine seemed partly convergent, partly personalized.

Sequences were obtained from memory (CD45RO+) T cells sorted from blood. The chain recombines TRBV7-7 with TRBJ2-2; the D is unclear. The receptor comes from a woman aged 18-29 years in good health. The CDR3 loop is CASSLVSNTGELFF. The CDR3 DNA sequence: TGTGCCAGCAGCTTAGTTTCGAACACCGGGGAGCTGTTTTTT.